This TCR beta chain is from a study of coeliac disease. About the study: Refractory type I patients had no gluten-free diet response for over 12 months. Study observations and caveats: Unbiased detection of gliadin-specific T cells was judged not feasible with this approach.

Looked up from germline, CDR1 is LNHNV and CDR2 is YYDKDF (reference sequence). The CDR3 is 18 residues long. The V segment lost 3 bases and the J segment 0 bases; nucleotides outside the gene matches: 10. The method was immunoSEQ multiplex PCR; TCRdb's version includes in-frame clones alone and lacks a portion of them. The repertoire holds several thousand clones, with about 70% as singletons. Turning to this clone: Antigen specificity is unknown.

The receptor comes from a man younger than 40 with celiac disease. The chain has TRBV15 and TRBJ2-1; TRBD2 aligns across 8 bases. The specimen was intraepithelial lymphocytes from the gut. The CDR3 loop is CATSRVLSGMSSYNEQFF. The CDR3 region has the DNA TGTGCCACCAGCAGGGTACTTAGCGGGATGAGCTCCTACAATGAGCAGTTCTTC.